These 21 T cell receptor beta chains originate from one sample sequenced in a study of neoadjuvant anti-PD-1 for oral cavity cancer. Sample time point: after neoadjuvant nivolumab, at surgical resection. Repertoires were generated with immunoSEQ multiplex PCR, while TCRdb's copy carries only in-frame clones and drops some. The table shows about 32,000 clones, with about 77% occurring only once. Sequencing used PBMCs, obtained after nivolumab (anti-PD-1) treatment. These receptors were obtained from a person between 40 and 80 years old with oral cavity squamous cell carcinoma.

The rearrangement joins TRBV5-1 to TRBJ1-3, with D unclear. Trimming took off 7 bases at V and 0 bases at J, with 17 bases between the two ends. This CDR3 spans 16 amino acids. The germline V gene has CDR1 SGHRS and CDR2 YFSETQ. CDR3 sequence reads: CASGTGDSSSGNTIYF. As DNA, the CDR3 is TGCGCCAGCGGTACCGGGGATTCGAGCTCTGGAAACACCATATATTTT.

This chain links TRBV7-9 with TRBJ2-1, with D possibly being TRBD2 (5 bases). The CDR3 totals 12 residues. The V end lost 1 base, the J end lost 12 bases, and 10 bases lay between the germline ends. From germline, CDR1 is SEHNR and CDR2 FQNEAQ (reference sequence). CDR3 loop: CASSLERGLQFF. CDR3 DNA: TGTGCCAGCAGCTTAGAGCGAGGACTGCAGTTCTTC.

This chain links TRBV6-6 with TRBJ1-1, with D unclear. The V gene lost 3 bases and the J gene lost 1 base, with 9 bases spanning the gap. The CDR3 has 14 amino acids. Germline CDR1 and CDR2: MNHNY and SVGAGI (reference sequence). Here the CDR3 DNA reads TGTGCCAGCAGTTATGTTTCCACGAACACTGAAGCTTTCTTT. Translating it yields CASSYVSTNTEAFF.

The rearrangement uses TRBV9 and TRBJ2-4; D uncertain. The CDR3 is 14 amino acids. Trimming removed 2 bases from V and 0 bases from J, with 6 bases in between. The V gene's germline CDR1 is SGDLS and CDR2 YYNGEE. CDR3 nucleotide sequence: TGTGCCAGCAGCGTGAGCACAGCCAAAAACATTCAGTACTTC. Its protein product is CASSVSTAKNIQYF.

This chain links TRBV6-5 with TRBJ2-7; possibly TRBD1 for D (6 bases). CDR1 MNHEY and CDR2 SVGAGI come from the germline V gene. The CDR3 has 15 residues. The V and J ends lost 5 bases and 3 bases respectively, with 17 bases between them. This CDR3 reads CASSRNRDKGYEQYF. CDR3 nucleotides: TGTGCCAGCAGTAGAAACCGGGACAAGGGCTACGAGCAGTACTTC.

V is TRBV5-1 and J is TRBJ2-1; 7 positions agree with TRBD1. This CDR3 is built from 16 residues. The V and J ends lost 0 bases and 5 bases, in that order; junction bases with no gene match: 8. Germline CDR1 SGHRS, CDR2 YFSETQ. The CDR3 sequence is CASSLAATGINNEQFF. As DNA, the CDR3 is TGCGCCAGCAGCTTGGCCGCGACAGGGATAAACAATGAGCAGTTCTTC.

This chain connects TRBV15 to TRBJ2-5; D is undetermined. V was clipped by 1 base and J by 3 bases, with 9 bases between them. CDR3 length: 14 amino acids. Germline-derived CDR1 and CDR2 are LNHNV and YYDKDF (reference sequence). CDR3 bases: TGTGCCACCAGCAGAGGCTTCTCGGAAGAGACCCAGTACTTC. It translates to CATSRGFSEETQYF.

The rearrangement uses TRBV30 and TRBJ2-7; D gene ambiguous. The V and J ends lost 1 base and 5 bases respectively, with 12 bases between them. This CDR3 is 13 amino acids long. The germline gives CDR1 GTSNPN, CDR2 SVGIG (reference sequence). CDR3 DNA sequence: TGTGCCTGGAGTGCCGGGTCTCTGAACGAGCAGTACTTC. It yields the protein CAWSAGSLNEQYF.

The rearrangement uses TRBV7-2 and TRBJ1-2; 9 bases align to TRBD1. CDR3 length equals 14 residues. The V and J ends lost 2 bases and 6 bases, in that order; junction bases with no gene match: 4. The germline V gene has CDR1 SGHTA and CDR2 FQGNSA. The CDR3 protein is CASSLKGTGNGYTF. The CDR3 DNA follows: TGTGCCAGCAGCTTAAAAGGGACAGGGAATGGCTACACCTTC.

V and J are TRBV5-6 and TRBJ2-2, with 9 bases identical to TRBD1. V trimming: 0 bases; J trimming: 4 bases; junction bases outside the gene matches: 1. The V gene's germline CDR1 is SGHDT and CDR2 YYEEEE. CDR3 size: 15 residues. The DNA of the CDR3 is TGTGCCAGCAGCTTGGTGGGACAGGGCACCGGGGAGCTGTTTTTT. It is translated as CASSLVGQGTGELFF.

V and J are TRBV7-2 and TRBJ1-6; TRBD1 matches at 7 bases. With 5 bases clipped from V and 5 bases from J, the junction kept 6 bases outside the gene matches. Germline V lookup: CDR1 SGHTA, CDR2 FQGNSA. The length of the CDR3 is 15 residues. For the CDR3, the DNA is TGTGCCAGCAGCCTACAGGGGACCGATAATTCACCCCTCCACTTT. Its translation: CASSLQGTDNSPLHF.

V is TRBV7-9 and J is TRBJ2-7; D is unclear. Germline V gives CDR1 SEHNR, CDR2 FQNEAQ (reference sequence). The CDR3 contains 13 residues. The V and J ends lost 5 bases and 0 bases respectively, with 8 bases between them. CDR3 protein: CASSPQSSYEQYF. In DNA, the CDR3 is TGTGCCAGCAGCCCACAGAGCTCCTACGAGCAGTACTTC.

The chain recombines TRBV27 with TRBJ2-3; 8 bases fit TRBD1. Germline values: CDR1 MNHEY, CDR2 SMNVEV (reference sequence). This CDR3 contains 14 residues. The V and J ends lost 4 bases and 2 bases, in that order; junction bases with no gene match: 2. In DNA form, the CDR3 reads TGTGCCAGCAGTTGGACAGGGAACACAGATACGCAGTATTTT. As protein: CASSWTGNTDTQYF.

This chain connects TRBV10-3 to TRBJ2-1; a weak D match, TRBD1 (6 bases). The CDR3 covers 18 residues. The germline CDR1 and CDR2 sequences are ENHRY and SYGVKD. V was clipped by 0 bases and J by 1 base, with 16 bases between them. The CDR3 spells CAISESTVRQASYNEQFF. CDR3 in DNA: TGTGCCATCAGTGAGTCAACGGTGAGACAGGCATCCTACAATGAGCAGTTCTTC.

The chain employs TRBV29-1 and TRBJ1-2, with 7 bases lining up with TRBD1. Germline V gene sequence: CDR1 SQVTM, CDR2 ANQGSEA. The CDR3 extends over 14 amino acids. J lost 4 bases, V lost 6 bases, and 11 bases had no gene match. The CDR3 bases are TGCAGCGTCGCGGACCATACAGGGGTCTATGGCTACACCTTC. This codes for CSVADHTGVYGYTF. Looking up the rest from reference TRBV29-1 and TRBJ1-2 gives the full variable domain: SAVISQKPSRDICQRGTSLTIQCQVDSQVTMMFWYRQQPGQSLTLIATANQGSEATYESGFVIDKFPISRPNLTFSTLTVSNMSPEDSSIYLCSVADHTGVYGYTFGSGTRLTVV.

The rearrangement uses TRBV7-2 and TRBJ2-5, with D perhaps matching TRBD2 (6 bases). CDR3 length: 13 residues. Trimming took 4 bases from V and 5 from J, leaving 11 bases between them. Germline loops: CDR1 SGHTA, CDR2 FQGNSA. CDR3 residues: CASSSPGVETQYF. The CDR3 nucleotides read TGTGCCAGCAGCTCCCCGGGGGTTGAGACCCAGTACTTC.

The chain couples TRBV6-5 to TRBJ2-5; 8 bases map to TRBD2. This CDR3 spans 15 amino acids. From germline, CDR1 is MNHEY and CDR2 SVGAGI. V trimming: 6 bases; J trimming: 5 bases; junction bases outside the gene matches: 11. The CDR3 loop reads CASREPGGASETQYF. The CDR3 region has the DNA TGTGCCAGCAGAGAGCCCGGGGGGGCCAGTGAGACCCAGTACTTC.

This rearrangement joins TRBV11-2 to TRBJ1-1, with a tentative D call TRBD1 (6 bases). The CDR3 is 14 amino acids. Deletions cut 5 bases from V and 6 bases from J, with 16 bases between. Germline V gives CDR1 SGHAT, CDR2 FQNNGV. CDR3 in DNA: TGTGCCAGCAGCGCGCCCAGGGGAAACGCTGAAGCTTTCTTT. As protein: CASSAPRGNAEAFF.

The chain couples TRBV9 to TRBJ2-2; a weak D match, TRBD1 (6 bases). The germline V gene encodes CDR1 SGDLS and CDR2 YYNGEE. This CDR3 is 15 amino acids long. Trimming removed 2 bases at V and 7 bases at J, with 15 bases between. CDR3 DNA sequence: TGTGCCAGCAGCGTTCCAGGGGCGCGGGTCGGGGAGCTGTTTTTT. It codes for CASSVPGARVGELFF.

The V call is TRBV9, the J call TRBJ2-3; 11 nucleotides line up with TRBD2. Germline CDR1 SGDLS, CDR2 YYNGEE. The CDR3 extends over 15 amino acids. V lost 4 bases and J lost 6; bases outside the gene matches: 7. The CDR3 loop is CASSPGLAGWDTQYF. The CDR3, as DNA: TGTGCCAGCAGCCCCGGACTAGCGGGCTGGGATACGCAGTATTTT.

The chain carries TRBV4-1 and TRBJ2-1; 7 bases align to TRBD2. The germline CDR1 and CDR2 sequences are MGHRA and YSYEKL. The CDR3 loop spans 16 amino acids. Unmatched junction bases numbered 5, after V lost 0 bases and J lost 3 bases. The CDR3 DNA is TGCGCCAGCAGCCAAGATTTGGGGGGGGGCTACAATGAGCAGTTCTTC. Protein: CASSQDLGGGYNEQFF.